The 28 T cell receptor beta chains below come from one sample, sequenced in a study of T-cell reconstitution after alpha-beta-depleted transplantation in children. Preparation of the TCRbeta library used unique molecular identifiers. TCRdb independently ran MiXCR on the PCR reads; one entry per CDR3 protein. The sample has hundreds of thousands of distinct CDR3 sequences; approximately 13% are singletons. Sequencing was performed on PBMCs, mostly from graft donor cells, taken 360 days after TCRalphabeta/CD19-depleted stem cell transplant. Receptors were obtained from a male patient younger than 18 who had a stem cell transplant for acute myeloid leukemia, so the T cells may come from the graft donor.

This clonotype was observed many times. This chain joins TRBV20-1 and TRBJ2-3; tentative D call: TRBD1 (6 bases). The CDR3 is made up of 17 amino acids. Trimming removed 1 base from V and 0 bases from J, with 17 bases in between. CDR1 DFQATT and CDR2 SNEGSKA come from the germline V gene (reference sequence). The chain's CDR3 is CSARGFAGDLSTDTQYF. Written as DNA, the CDR3 is TGCAGTGCTAGAGGTTTTGCAGGGGATCTGAGCACAGATACGCAGTATTTT.

This chain connects TRBV12-3 or TRBV12-4 to TRBJ2-7, with D perhaps TRBD1 (6 bases). The CDR3 extends over 14 amino acids. Trimming removed 5 bases at V and 7 bases at J, with 18 bases between. The DNA of the CDR3 is TGTGCCAGCAGTCTCCAGGGGTTTTTGGGTGAGCAGTACTTC. The encoded protein is CASSLQGFLGEQYF.

There are many counts of this clonotype. The chain has TRBV14 and TRBJ2-1; 12 bases align to TRBD2. The CDR3 covers 15 residues. The J segment lost 6 bases and the V segment lost 5 bases, leaving 5 bases of the junction unmatched. Germline CDR1 reads SGHDN; CDR2 reads FVKESK. The CDR3 is CASSMLAGGPNEQFF. In nucleotides, the CDR3 is TGTGCCAGCAGCATGCTAGCGGGAGGGCCCAATGAGCAGTTCTTC. Filled out from reference TRBV14 and TRBJ2-1, the complete variable domain reads EAGVTQFPSHSVIEKGQTVTLRCDPISGHDNLYWYRRVMGKEIKFLLHFVKESKQDESGMPNNRFLAERTGGTYSTLKVQPAELEDSGVYFCASSMLAGGPNEQFFGPGTRLTVL.

In its sample, this clonotype was seen many times. The chain employs TRBV20-1 and TRBJ2-1, with 9 bases matching TRBD2. Germline CDR1 reads DFQATT; CDR2 reads SNEGSKA (reference sequence). This CDR3 region has 13 residues. The CDR3 DNA is TGCACCCTGGGCCCTAGCGGGGACAATGAGCAGTTCTTC. This encodes CTLGPSGDNEQFF.

This clonotype has at least ten counts. This chain uses TRBV10-3 with TRBJ2-5; 7 bases fit TRBD1. V trimming: 5 bases; J trimming: 2 bases; junction bases outside the gene matches: 5. The germline gives CDR1 ENHRY, CDR2 SYGVKD. This CDR3 spans 14 amino acids. The CDR3 DNA reads TGTGCCATCAGTCGGACAGGTGGTCAAGAGACCCAGTACTTC. As protein: CAISRTGGQETQYF.

This chain connects TRBV7-9 to TRBJ2-5; no firm D call. The CDR3 length is 14 residues. Trimming stripped 5 bases from V and 1 base from J, with 11 bases between. Germline-derived CDR1 and CDR2 are SEHNR and FQNEAQ (reference sequence). The CDR3 bases are TGTGCCAGCAGCCCCCGGACCACCCAAGAGACCCAGTACTTC. This codes for CASSPRTTQETQYF. The entire variable domain, with the rest obtained from reference TRBV7-9 and TRBJ2-5, is as follows: DTGVSQNPRHKITKRGQNVTFRCDPISEHNRLYWYRQTLGQGPEFLTYFQNEAQLEKSRLLSDRFSAERPKGSFSTLEIQRTEQGDSAMYLCASSPRTTQETQYFGPGTRLLVL.

Ten or more counts support this clonotype. DNA for the CDR3: TGTGCCAGCTCACAATATAGCAATCAGCCCCAGCATTTT. Its protein is CASSQYSNQPQHF. The J gene is TRBJ1-5, the V gene TRBV18; D gene uncertain. This CDR3 is 13 amino acids long. Germline assignment: CDR1 KGHSH and CDR2 LQKENI. Trimming pared 4 bases from V and 0 bases from J, leaving 4 bases between.

The chain carries TRBV7-6 and TRBJ2-7; the D gene is possibly TRBD2 (6 bases). Germline V gives CDR1 SGHVS, CDR2 FNYEAQ. The CDR3 has 14 residues. Trimming cost V 3 bases and J 3 bases, with 12 bases left between them. CDR3 region: CASSLSGPRYEQYF. The CDR3 DNA follows: TGTGCCAGCAGCTTGAGCGGGCCTCGCTACGAGCAGTACTTC.

This clonotype was counted between two and nine times. The chain combines TRBV29-1 with TRBJ2-1, with D hard to call. The CDR3 contains 11 residues. The V end was cut by 2 bases, the J end by 7 bases, with 6 bases between. Germline V CDR1 and CDR2: SQVTM, ANQGSEA. The CDR3 protein is CSVESSNEQFF. Here the CDR3 DNA reads TGCAGCGTTGAATCTAGTAATGAGCAGTTCTTC.

J is TRBJ1-1 and V is TRBV12-3 or TRBV12-4; the match to TRBD1 covers 7 bases. This CDR3 spans 13 amino acids. Germline trimming cut 6 bases from V and 3 bases from J; bases unmatched to any gene: 4. DNA for the CDR3: TGTGCCAGCAGATTACAGGGGTACACTGAAGCTTTCTTT. The encoded protein is CASRLQGYTEAFF.

J is TRBJ2-7 and V is TRBV4-3, with no clear D. Germline CDR1 is LGHNA and CDR2 is YSLEER. The CDR3 is 14 residues long. V was clipped by 1 base and J by 0 bases, with 7 bases between them. The CDR3 sequence is CASSQALSSYEQYF. The DNA of the CDR3 is TGCGCCAGCAGCCAAGCCTTAAGCTCCTACGAGCAGTACTTC.

The chain is built from TRBV11-2 and TRBJ1-1; D gene unclear. Per the germline V gene, CDR1 is SGHAT and CDR2 is FQNNGV. The CDR3 has 13 amino acids. V dropped 3 bases and J dropped 1 base, with 6 bases sitting between them. The CDR3 loop is CASSFDTNTEAFF. The CDR3, as DNA: TGTGCCAGCAGCTTCGACACGAACACTGAAGCTTTCTTT.

The V and J genes are TRBV15 and TRBJ2-1; 12 positions match TRBD2. Losses at the gene ends were 0 bases for V and 8 bases for J; bases not matched to a gene: 8. The CDR3 is 17 residues long. CDR1 is LNHNV, CDR2 YYDKDF, per germline (reference sequence). The CDR3 is CATSRDELAGGPHEQFF. The CDR3 nucleotides are TGTGCCACCAGCAGAGATGAGCTAGCGGGAGGGCCCCATGAGCAGTTCTTC.

This clonotype has a count of ten or more. This chain links TRBV6-2 or TRBV6-3 with TRBJ2-7; 9 bases are shared with TRBD2. Trimming at V came to 2 bases and at J to 2 bases, leaving 1 base not matched to a gene. Germline loops: CDR1 MNHEY, CDR2 SVGEGT. This CDR3 is built from 14 residues. The CDR3 sequence is CASSYRLAAYEQYF. The CDR3 nucleotides read TGTGCCAGCAGTTACAGACTAGCGGCCTACGAGCAGTACTTC.

This clonotype was seen only a few times. The rearrangement joins TRBV13 to TRBJ2-1; D gene uncertain. The V gene's germline CDR1 is PRHDT and CDR2 FYEKMQ (reference sequence). V was pared by 8 bases and J by 5 bases, with 19 bases between. The CDR3 has 15 amino acids. The CDR3 loop reads CASHRALVGNNEQFF. Written as DNA, the CDR3 is TGTGCCAGCCATAGGGCCCTAGTGGGCAACAATGAGCAGTTCTTC.

The sample holds many counts of this clonotype. The V and J genes are TRBV7-9 and TRBJ2-3; 10 nucleotides align to TRBD2. The V segment lost 3 bases and the J segment 6 bases; nucleotides outside the gene matches: 6. Germline V CDR1 and CDR2: SEHNR, FQNEAQ (reference sequence). The CDR3 has 15 amino acids. The CDR3 nucleotides read TGTGCCAGCAGCTTCCCTCTAGCGGGAGTGGATACGCAGTATTTT. It is translated as CASSFPLAGVDTQYF. Together with reference TRBV7-9 and TRBJ2-3, the CDR3 gives the full variable domain: DTGVSQNPRHKITKRGQNVTFRCDPISEHNRLYWYRQTLGQGPEFLTYFQNEAQLEKSRLLSDRFSAERPKGSFSTLEIQRTEQGDSAMYLCASSFPLAGVDTQYFGPGTRLTVL.

This clonotype was seen a handful of times. This rearrangement joins TRBV28 to TRBJ1-2; 8 bases agree with TRBD1. Looked up from germline, CDR1 is MDHEN and CDR2 is SYDVKM. With V trimmed by 6 bases and J by 8 bases, 2 bases remained unmatched. This CDR3 is built from 11 residues. The CDR3 region is CASSDRGGYTF. DNA of the CDR3: TGTGCCAGCAGCGACAGGGGAGGCTACACCTTC.

This clonotype was seen ten or more times. The V and J genes are TRBV4-3 and TRBJ2-4, with D unclear. Germline CDR1 and CDR2: LGHNA and YSLEER. V gave up 4 bases and J gave up 9 bases, with 19 bases separating them. This CDR3 has 15 amino acids. DNA of the CDR3: TGCGCCAGCAGCCCAACAATCCGGAGTATGGTCATTCAGTACTTC. Its protein product is CASSPTIRSMVIQYF.

Only a few counts were recorded for this clonotype. The V and J genes are TRBV28 and TRBJ2-7; tentatively, D is TRBD1 (10 bases). The CDR3 contains 17 residues. Germline CDR1 MDHEN, CDR2 SYDVKM. V was trimmed by 6 bases and J by 3 bases, leaving 24 bases between them. CDR3 DNA sequence: TGTGCCAGCAGGGGACAGGGGCGTGCGGGAGGGTTCTACGAGCAGTACTTC. Translating gives CASRGQGRAGGFYEQYF.

This clonotype turned up a few times. The chain combines TRBV25-1 with TRBJ2-7; D could derive from TRBD1 or TRBD2 (5 bases each). Trimming pared 2 bases from V and 3 bases from J, leaving 11 bases between. CDR1 MGHDK and CDR2 SYGVNS come from the germline V gene. There are 14 residues in the CDR3. CDR3 sequence reads: CASSEAEGFYEQYF. CDR3 nucleotide sequence: TGTGCCAGCAGTGAAGCCGAGGGGTTCTACGAGCAGTACTTC.

This rearrangement joins TRBV6-5 to TRBJ1-3; perhaps TRBD1 as D (6 bases). V shed 1 base and J shed 3 bases, with 19 bases lying between them. This CDR3 is built from 18 residues. Germline CDR1 and CDR2: MNHEY and SVGAGI. The CDR3 here is CASSYYTGYPLNGNTIYF. The CDR3 DNA follows: TGTGCCAGCAGTTACTATACAGGGTACCCTCTCAATGGAAACACCATATATTTT.

The rearrangement uses TRBV24-1 and TRBJ2-2; 9 bases align to TRBD2. With V trimmed by 4 bases and J by 7 bases, 9 bases remained unmatched. Germline V gene data show CDR1 as KGHDR and CDR2 as SFDVKD. This CDR3 has 16 amino acids. The CDR3 spells CATSERAGTSRGELFF. CDR3 DNA: TGTGCCACCAGTGAACGTGCCGGGACTAGCCGCGGGGAGCTGTTTTTT.

The chain joins TRBV6-5 to TRBJ1-6; TRBD1 matches 8 bases. Germline CDR1 MNHEY, CDR2 SVGAGI. V shed 2 bases, J shed 9 bases, and the junction held 3 bases outside the gene matches. The CDR3 is 14 residues long. In DNA, the CDR3 is TGTGCCAGCAGTTACCCGGACAGGGCTTCACCCCTCCACTTT. It specifies CASSYPDRASPLHF.

The J gene is TRBJ2-6, the V gene TRBV28; D unclear. The CDR3 is 15 residues long. Germline CDR1 MDHEN, CDR2 SYDVKM. Trimming removed 6 bases at V and 1 base at J, with 10 bases between. CDR3 nucleotide sequence: TGTGCCAGCAGCTGGCCGCCTTCTGGGGCCAACGTCCTGACTTTC. Translation: CASSWPPSGANVLTF.

This clonotype was seen ten or more times. The gene calls are TRBV29-1 and TRBJ2-5, with 8 nucleotides matching TRBD1. The CDR3 loop spans 14 amino acids. Germline assignment: CDR1 SQVTM and CDR2 ANQGSEA. Unmatched junction bases numbered 10, after V lost 6 bases and J lost 4 bases. As DNA, the CDR3 is TGCAGCGTCCCCAGGACAGGGTTGTTAGAGACCCAGTACTTC. It yields the protein CSVPRTGLLETQYF.

This clonotype appeared a few times. The CDR3 loop is CATEKGGQETQYF. CDR3 coding DNA: TGTGCCACGGAGAAGGGGGGACAAGAGACCCAGTACTTC. The chain has TRBV15 and TRBJ2-5; the D gene could be TRBD1 or TRBD2 (6 bases each). Per germline, CDR1 LNHNV and CDR2 YYDKDF (reference sequence). Trimming removed 9 bases at V and 2 bases at J, with 13 bases between. The CDR3 sequence is 13 residues long.

This clonotype has ten or more counts. This chain uses TRBV5-4 with TRBJ2-7; 8 nucleotides match TRBD2. With 4 bases clipped from V and 2 bases from J, the junction kept 5 bases outside the gene matches. The CDR3 has 14 amino acids. Germline V gene lookup returns CDR1 SGHNT and CDR2 YYREEE (reference sequence). The CDR3 loop is CASSRTGGPYEQYF. The CDR3, as DNA: TGTGCCAGCAGCCGAACGGGAGGGCCCTACGAGCAGTACTTC.

This clonotype has only a few counts. V usage is TRBV2 and J usage is TRBJ2-7; D is possibly TRBD2 (5 bases). Germline V gene data show CDR1 as SNHLY and CDR2 as FYNNEI. Trimming pared 7 bases from V and 3 bases from J, leaving 13 bases between. The CDR3 runs to 13 residues. This CDR3 is CASNAREGYEQYF. The CDR3 region has the DNA TGTGCCAGCAACGCGCGCGAGGGCTACGAGCAGTACTTC.